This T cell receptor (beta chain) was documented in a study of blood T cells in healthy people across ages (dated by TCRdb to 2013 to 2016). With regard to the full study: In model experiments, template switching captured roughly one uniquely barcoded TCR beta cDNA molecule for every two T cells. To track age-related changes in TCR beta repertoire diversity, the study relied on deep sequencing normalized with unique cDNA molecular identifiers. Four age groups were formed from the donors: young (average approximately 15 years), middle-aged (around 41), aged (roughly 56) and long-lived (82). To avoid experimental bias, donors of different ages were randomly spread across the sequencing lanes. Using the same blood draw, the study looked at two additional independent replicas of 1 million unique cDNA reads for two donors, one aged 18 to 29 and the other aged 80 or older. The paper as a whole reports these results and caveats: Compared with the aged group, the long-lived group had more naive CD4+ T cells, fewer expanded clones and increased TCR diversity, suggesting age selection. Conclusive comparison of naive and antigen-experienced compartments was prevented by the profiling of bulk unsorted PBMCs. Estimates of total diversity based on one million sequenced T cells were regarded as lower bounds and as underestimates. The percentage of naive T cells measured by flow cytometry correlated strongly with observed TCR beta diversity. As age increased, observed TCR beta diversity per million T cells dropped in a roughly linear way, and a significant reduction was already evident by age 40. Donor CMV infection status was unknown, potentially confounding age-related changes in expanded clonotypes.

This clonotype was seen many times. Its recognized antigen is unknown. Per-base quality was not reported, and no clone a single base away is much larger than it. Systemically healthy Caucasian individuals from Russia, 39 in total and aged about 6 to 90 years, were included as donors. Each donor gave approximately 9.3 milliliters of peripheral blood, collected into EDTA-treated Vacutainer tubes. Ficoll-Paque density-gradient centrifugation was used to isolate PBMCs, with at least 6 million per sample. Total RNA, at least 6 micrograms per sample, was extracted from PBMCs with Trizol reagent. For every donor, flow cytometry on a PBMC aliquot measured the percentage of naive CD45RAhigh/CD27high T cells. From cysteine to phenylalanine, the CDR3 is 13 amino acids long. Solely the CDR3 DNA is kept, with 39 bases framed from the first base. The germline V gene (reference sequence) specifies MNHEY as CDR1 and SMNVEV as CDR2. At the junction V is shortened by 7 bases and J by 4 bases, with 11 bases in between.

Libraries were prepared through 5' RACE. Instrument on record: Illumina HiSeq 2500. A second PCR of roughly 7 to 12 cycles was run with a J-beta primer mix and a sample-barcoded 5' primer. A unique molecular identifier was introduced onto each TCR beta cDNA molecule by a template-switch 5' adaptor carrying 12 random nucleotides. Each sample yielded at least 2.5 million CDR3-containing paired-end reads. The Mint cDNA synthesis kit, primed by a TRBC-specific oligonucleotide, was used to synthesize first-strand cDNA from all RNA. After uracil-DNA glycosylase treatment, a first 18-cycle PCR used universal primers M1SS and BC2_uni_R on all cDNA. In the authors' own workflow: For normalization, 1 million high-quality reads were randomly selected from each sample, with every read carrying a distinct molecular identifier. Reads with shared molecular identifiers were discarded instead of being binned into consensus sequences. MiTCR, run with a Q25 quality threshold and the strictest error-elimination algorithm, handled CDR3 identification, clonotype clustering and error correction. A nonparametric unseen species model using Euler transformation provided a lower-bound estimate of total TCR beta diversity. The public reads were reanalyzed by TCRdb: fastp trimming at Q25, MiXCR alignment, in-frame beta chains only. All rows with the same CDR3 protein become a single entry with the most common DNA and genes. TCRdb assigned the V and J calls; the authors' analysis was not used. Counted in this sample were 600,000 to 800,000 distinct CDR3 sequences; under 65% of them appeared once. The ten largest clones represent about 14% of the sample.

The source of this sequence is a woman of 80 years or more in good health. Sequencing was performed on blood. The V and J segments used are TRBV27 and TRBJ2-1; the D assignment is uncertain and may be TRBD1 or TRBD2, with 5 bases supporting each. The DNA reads TGTGCCAGCACCGGGACGATATACAATGAGCAGTTCTTC. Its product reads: CASTGTIYNEQFF.